This section outlines one T cell receptor beta chain sequence together with its context. The read terminates 3 residues ahead of where the CDR3 ends, so the germline J gene completes it. The repertoire was sequenced with immunoSEQ multiplex PCR; TCRdb's copy has only in-frame clones and lacks some. This listing includes some 41,000 clones. The CDR3 is made up of 12 amino acids. Germline V gene data show CDR1 as MDHEN and CDR2 as SYDVKM. The record originates from a study of T cells in women clearing cervical HPV infection. For the study at large: Women with histologically confirmed HPV16-related CIN3 or worse, 2 with invasive cancer, served as cases. Only a few women had HLA typing results available.

MY09/MY11 PCR detected cervical HPV DNA; dot-blot assigned genotypes. Sequenced sample: blood buffy coat. The chain employs TRBV28 and TRBJ1-2; 7 positions match TRBD1. This clonotype originated in a woman aged 18-70 years with a cervical HPV16 infection that either progressed to CIN3+ or cleared (not recorded which). Partial CDR3 DNA: TGTGCCAGCAAACAGGGGATGAGGGGC. This codes for CASKQGMRG. The full-length CDR3 reads as CASKQGMRGYTF.